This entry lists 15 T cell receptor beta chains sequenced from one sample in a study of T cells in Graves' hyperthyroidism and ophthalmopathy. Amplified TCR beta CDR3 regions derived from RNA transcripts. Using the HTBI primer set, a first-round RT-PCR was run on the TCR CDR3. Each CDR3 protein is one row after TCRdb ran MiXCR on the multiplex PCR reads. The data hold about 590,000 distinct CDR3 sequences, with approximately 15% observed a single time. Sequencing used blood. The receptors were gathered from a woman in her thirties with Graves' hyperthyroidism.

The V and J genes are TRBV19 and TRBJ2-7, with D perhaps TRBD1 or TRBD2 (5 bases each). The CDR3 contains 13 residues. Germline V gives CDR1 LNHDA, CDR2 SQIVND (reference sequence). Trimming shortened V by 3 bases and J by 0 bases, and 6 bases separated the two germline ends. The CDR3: CASSMGVSYEQYF. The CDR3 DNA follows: TGTGCCAGTAGTATGGGGGTCTCCTACGAGCAGTACTTC.

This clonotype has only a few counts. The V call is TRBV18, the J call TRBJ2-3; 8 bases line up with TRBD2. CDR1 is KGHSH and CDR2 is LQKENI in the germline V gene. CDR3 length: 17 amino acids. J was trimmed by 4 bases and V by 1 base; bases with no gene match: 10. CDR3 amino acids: CASSPLEWREDPDTQYF. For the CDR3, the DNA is TGTGCCAGCTCACCACTCGAGTGGCGGGAGGATCCAGATACGCAGTATTTT.

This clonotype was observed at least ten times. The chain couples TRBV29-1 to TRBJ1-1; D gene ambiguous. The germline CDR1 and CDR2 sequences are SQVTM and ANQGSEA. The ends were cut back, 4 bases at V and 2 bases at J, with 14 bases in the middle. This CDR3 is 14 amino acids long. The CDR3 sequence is CSVANYGTNTEAFF. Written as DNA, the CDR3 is TGCAGCGTTGCGAACTACGGAACTAACACTGAAGCTTTCTTT. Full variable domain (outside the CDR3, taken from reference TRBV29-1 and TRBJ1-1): SAVISQKPSRDICQRGTSLTIQCQVDSQVTMMFWYRQQPGQSLTLIATANQGSEATYESGFVIDKFPISRPNLTFSTLTVSNMSPEDSSIYLCSVANYGTNTEAFFGQGTRLTVV.

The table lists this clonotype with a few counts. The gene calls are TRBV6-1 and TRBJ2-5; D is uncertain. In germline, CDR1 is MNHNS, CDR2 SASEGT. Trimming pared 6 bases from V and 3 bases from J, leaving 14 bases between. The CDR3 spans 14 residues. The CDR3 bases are TGTGCCAGCAGCATACGGGCCGTAAAAGAGACCCAGTACTTC. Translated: CASSIRAVKETQYF.

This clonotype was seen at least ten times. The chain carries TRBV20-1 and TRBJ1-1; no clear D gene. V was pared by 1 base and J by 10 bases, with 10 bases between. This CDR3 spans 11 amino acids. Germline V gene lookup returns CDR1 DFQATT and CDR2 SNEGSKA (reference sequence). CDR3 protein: CSARGTTGAFF. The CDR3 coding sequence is TGCAGTGCTAGAGGTACTACGGGAGCTTTCTTT.

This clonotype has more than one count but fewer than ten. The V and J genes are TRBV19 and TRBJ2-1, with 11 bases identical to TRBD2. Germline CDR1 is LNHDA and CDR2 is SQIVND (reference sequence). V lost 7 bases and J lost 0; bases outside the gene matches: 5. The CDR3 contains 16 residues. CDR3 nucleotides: TGTGCCAGTACCGTCACTAGCGGGAGCTCCTACAATGAGCAGTTCTTC. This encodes CASTVTSGSSYNEQFF.

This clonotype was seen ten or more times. CDR3 region: CASSQEGVTEAFF. The CDR3 nucleotides are TGTGCCAGCAGCCAAGAGGGTGTCACTGAAGCTTTCTTT. This chain connects TRBV3-1 to TRBJ1-1; no clear D. V lost 0 bases, J lost 4 bases, and 6 bases lay in between. The CDR3 totals 13 residues. CDR1 is LGHDT and CDR2 is YNNKEL in the germline V gene (reference sequence).

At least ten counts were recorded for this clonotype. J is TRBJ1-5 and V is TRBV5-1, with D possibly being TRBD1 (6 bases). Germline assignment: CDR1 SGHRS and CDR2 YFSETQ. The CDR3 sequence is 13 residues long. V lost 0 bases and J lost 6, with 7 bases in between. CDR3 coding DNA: TGCGCCAGCAGCTTGGTACAGGGTCAGCCCCAGCATTTT. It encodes CASSLVQGQPQHF.

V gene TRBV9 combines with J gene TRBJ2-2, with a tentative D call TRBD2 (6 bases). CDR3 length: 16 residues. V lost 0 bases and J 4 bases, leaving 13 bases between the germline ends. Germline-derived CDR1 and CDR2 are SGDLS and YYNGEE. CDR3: CASSVGDGGRTGELFF. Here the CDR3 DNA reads TGTGCCAGCAGCGTAGGAGACGGGGGACGCACCGGGGAGCTGTTTTTT.

CDR3 in amino acids: CATGMSWGSEKLFF. Here the CDR3 DNA reads TGTGCCACCGGTATGAGTTGGGGGAGCGAAAAACTGTTTTTT. The chain combines TRBV5-5 with TRBJ1-4, with TRBD1 as a possible D gene (5 bases). The germline gives CDR1 SGHKS, CDR2 YYEKEE (reference sequence). Trimming removed 9 bases at V and 8 bases at J, with 20 bases between. The CDR3 covers 14 residues.

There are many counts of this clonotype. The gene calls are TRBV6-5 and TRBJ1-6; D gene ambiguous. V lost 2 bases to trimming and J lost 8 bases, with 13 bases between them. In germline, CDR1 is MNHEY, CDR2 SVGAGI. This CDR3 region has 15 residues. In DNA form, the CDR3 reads TGTGCCAGCAGTTACAACCGGCCTGGGGATTCACCCCTCCACTTT. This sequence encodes CASSYNRPGDSPLHF.

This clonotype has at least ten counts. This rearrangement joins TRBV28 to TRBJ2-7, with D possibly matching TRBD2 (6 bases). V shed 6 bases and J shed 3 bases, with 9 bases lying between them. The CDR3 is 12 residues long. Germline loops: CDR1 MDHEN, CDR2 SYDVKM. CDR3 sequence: CASSGSVYEQYF. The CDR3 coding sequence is TGTGCCAGCAGCGGGAGTGTCTACGAGCAGTACTTC.

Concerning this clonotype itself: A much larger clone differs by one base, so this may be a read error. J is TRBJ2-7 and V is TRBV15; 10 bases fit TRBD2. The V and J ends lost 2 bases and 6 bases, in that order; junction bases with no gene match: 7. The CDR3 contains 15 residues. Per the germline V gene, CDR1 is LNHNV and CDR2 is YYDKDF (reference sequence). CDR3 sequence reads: CATSRTPGTSVEQYF. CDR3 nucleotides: TGTGCCACCAGCAGAACACCAGGGACTAGCGTCGAGCAGTACTTC.

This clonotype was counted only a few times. The CDR3 nucleotides read TGCAGTGCAAAAAGGGGGAGCGGGAGCTCCTACGAGCAGTACTTC. Its protein is CSAKRGSGSSYEQYF. The rearrangement links TRBV20-1 to TRBJ2-7; TRBD2 matches at 8 bases. V was clipped by 6 bases and J by 0 bases; unmatched bases: 10. The germline V gene has CDR1 DFQATT and CDR2 SNEGSKA (reference sequence). CDR3 length equals 15 residues.

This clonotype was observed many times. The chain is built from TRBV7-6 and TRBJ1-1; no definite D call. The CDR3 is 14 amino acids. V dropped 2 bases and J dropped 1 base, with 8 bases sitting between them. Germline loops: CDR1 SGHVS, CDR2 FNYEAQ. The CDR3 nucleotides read TGTGCCAGCAGCTTATCGGCACGGAACACTGAAGCTTTCTTT. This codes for CASSLSARNTEAFF.